Listed here are 18 T cell receptor beta chains from one sample, sequenced in a study of CD8+ T cells in alopecia areata. It was cDNA, reverse transcribed from extracted RNA, that served as the sequencing template. Profiled with immunoSEQ multiplex PCR; TCRdb holds only in-frame clones, not every one. The sample includes 150,000 or so clones, approximately 48% seen only once; the top ten take around 20%. This specimen consisted of CD8+ T cells sorted from blood, obtained at week 0. These receptors all stem from a human donor with alopecia areata.

This clone was found a few times. This chain connects TRBV27 to TRBJ1-5; D ambiguous. The CDR3 is made up of 14 amino acids. Germline lookup yields CDR1 MNHEY and CDR2 SMNVEV (reference sequence). Trimming pared 2 bases from V and 4 bases from J, leaving 9 bases between. The CDR3 here is CASSLRQPNQPQHF. CDR3 nucleotides: TGTGCCAGCAGTTTAAGGCAGCCAAATCAGCCCCAGCATTTT.

The chain has TRBV5-1 and TRBJ1-1; D is unresolved. This CDR3 is built from 14 residues. Per germline, CDR1 SGHRS and CDR2 YFSETQ. Between the trimmed V and J ends, which lost 0 bases and 1 base, there was a span of 7 bases. The CDR3 sequence: CASSLESPNTEAFF. The CDR3 DNA reads TGCGCCAGCAGCTTGGAAAGCCCGAACACTGAAGCTTTCTTT.

This clone was picked up many times. This chain links TRBV5-5 with TRBJ2-5; maybe TRBD2 (5 bases). Deletions cut 1 base from V and 4 bases from J, with 17 bases between. This CDR3 is 16 amino acids long. Germline CDR1 SGHKS, CDR2 YYEKEE (reference sequence). The CDR3 DNA is TGTGCCAGCAGCTTGCGGGTGTGGGGTGCGGGAGAGACCCAGTACTTC. Translation gives CASSLRVWGAGETQYF.

This clone was detected only once. V usage is TRBV30 and J usage is TRBJ1-5; D perhaps matches TRBD1 (5 bases). This CDR3 spans 13 amino acids. Germline CDR1 reads GTSNPN; CDR2 reads SVGIG (reference sequence). V lost 1 base to trimming and J lost 5 bases, with 9 bases between them. CDR3 amino acids: CAWSGQSDQPQHF. In DNA form, the CDR3 reads TGTGCCTGGAGTGGACAGTCCGATCAGCCCCAGCATTTT.

This clone showed up just a few times. DNA for the CDR3: TGTGCCAGCAGTTGGGACTCGGGGACGGGCGAGCAGTACTTC. It translates to CASSWDSGTGEQYF. J is TRBJ2-7 and V is TRBV6-6; D is perhaps TRBD2 (6 bases). This CDR3 is built from 14 residues. V shed 4 bases and J shed 6 bases, with 16 bases lying between them. The germline CDR1 and CDR2 sequences are MNHNY and SVGAGI (reference sequence).

The chain links TRBV27 to TRBJ2-3; tentatively, D is TRBD2 (6 bases). Germline-derived CDR1 and CDR2 are MNHEY and SMNVEV (reference sequence). Trimming cost V 2 bases and J 4 bases, with 16 bases left between them. The CDR3 is 16 amino acids. The CDR3 reads CASSLISVEGADTQYF. The CDR3 coding sequence is TGTGCCAGCAGTTTAATCTCCGTGGAGGGCGCAGATACGCAGTATTTT.

Only a few counts were recorded for this clone. The chain combines TRBV4-1 with TRBJ2-7, with D unclear. The V end was cut by 0 bases, the J end by 4 bases, with 10 bases between. The CDR3 loop spans 14 amino acids. CDR1 is MGHRA and CDR2 is YSYEKL in the germline V gene. The DNA of the CDR3 is TGCGCCAGCAGCCAAGATCTAAGGTGGTACGAGCAGTACTTC. Translated, it gives CASSQDLRWYEQYF.

The chain uses TRBV11-2 and TRBJ2-5, with no clear D. Germline V gene lookup returns CDR1 SGHAT and CDR2 FQNNGV. The CDR3 consists of 13 residues. Trimming took 5 bases from V and 1 from J, leaving 8 bases between them. CDR3 coding DNA: TGTGCCAGCAGCCGAGAAACCCAAGAGACCCAGTACTTC. It translates to CASSRETQETQYF.

CDR3 coding DNA: TGTGCCACCAGCAGAGATGTGAGAGATACGCAGTATTTT. Translating it yields CATSRDVRDTQYF. The chain carries TRBV15 and TRBJ2-3; D is ambiguous. The CDR3 sequence is 13 residues long. CDR1 and CDR2 from the germline V gene are LNHNV and YYDKDF (reference sequence). V lost 0 bases to trimming and J lost 5 bases, with 6 bases between them.

The table lists this clone with a few counts. This chain connects TRBV7-8 to TRBJ1-3, with 9 bases matching TRBD1. Germline assignment: CDR1 SGHVS and CDR2 FQNEAQ. V lost 5 bases to trimming and J lost 0 bases; unmatched junction nucleotides: 11. There are 18 residues in the CDR3. The CDR3 DNA sequence: TGTGCCAGCAGCATTTATTCCGGGACAGGGATCTCTGGAAACACCATATATTTT. It yields the protein CASSIYSGTGISGNTIYF.

V usage is TRBV2 and J usage is TRBJ2-1; D is possibly TRBD2 (6 bases). CDR1 and CDR2 from the germline V gene are SNHLY and FYNNEI. The CDR3 is made up of 13 amino acids. Trimming took 5 bases from V and 9 from J, leaving 14 bases between them. The CDR3 nucleotides read TGTGCCAGCAGTCACGGGACTCGGAGTGAGCAGTTCTTC. It codes for CASSHGTRSEQFF.

Only a few counts were recorded for this clone. V and J are TRBV13 and TRBJ1-1, with no clear D. The CDR3 length is 13 residues. CDR1 is PRHDT and CDR2 is FYEKMQ in the germline V gene (reference sequence). Trimming took off 0 bases at V and 6 bases at J, with 8 bases between the two ends. The CDR3 sequence is CASSLGNGPEAFF. The CDR3 DNA is TGTGCCAGCAGCTTAGGGAATGGTCCTGAAGCTTTCTTT.

This clone showed up just a few times. This rearrangement joins TRBV25-1 to TRBJ1-5; 11 bases fit TRBD1. The V segment lost 2 bases and the J segment 5 bases; nucleotides outside the gene matches: 5. The CDR3 is 16 amino acids. Germline CDR1 MGHDK, CDR2 SYGVNS. The CDR3 DNA sequence: TGTGCCAGCAGTGAAGGACAGGGGGCAATAGATCAGCCCCAGCATTTT. It specifies CASSEGQGAIDQPQHF.

V usage is TRBV29-1 and J usage is TRBJ1-5; D is undetermined. The CDR3 spans 16 residues. Between the trimmed V and J ends, which lost 6 bases and 0 bases, there was a span of 18 bases. The germline CDR1 and CDR2 sequences are SQVTM and ANQGSEA. CDR3 protein: CSVGIDGRYSNQPQHF. DNA for the CDR3: TGCAGCGTGGGAATTGACGGACGTTATAGCAATCAGCCCCAGCATTTT. The entire variable domain, with the rest obtained from reference TRBV29-1 and TRBJ1-5, is as follows: SAVISQKPSRDICQRGTSLTIQCQVDSQVTMMFWYRQQPGQSLTLIATANQGSEATYESGFVIDKFPISRPNLTFSTLTVSNMSPEDSSIYLCSVGIDGRYSNQPQHFGDGTRLSIL.

V and J are TRBV7-3 and TRBJ1-5, with D unclear. CDR3 length: 13 residues. Deletions cut 5 bases from V and 7 bases from J, with 12 bases between. Germline CDR1 SGHTA, CDR2 FQGTGA. CDR3 in amino acids: CASSPLPGQPQHF. The CDR3 coding sequence is TGTGCCAGCAGCCCACTGCCCGGCCAGCCCCAGCATTTT.

This clone was seen a few times. The genes are TRBV29-1 and TRBJ1-1; no firm D call. The CDR3 contains 12 residues. Per the germline V gene, CDR1 is SQVTM and CDR2 is ANQGSEA. Trimming cost V 4 bases and J 6 bases, with 12 bases left between them. The CDR3 sequence is CSVAPGSAEAFF. The CDR3 DNA reads as TGCAGCGTTGCTCCGGGATCCGCTGAAGCTTTCTTT. Filled out from reference TRBV29-1 and TRBJ1-1, the complete variable domain reads SAVISQKPSRDICQRGTSLTIQCQVDSQVTMMFWYRQQPGQSLTLIATANQGSEATYESGFVIDKFPISRPNLTFSTLTVSNMSPEDSSIYLCSVAPGSAEAFFGQGTRLTVV.

The rearrangement uses TRBV27 and TRBJ1-5; tentatively, D is TRBD1 (6 bases). Germline CDR1 reads MNHEY; CDR2 reads SMNVEV (reference sequence). CDR3 length: 14 residues. V gave up 5 bases and J gave up 6 bases, with 14 bases separating them. The CDR3 reads CASSNLGGFQPQHF. In DNA form, the CDR3 reads TGTGCCAGCAGTAACCTCGGGGGCTTTCAGCCCCAGCATTTT.

V gene TRBV27 combines with J gene TRBJ2-5; D might be TRBD1 (5 bases). There are 14 residues in the CDR3. The germline V gene has CDR1 MNHEY and CDR2 SMNVEV (reference sequence). V lost 4 bases to trimming and J lost 1 base, with 10 bases between them. The CDR3 loop is CASSSRGPQETQYF. CDR3 DNA sequence: TGTGCCAGCAGTTCAAGGGGTCCCCAAGAGACCCAGTACTTC.